The 8 T cell receptor beta chains in this list originate from one sample, sequenced in a study of cytomegalovirus exposure and HLA in healthy donors. The PCR made use of 60 Vbeta and 13 Jbeta primers. Sequenced by immunoSEQ multiplex PCR; TCRdb stores in-frame clones only, minus some. The sample carries some 56,000 clones, around four fifths recorded once. Material for sequencing was PBMCs. The receptor source for this set is a man aged 50 to 59 in good health and CMV-seronegative.

In its sample, this clone was seen once. The CDR3 nucleotides read TGTGCCTGGAGCGCAGAGGCCGGAGTCCAGACGGGTAGGCAGTTCTTC. This sequence encodes CAWSAEAGVQTGRQFF. The J gene is TRBJ2-1, the V gene TRBV30; D gene ambiguous. Trimming took off 3 bases at V and 12 bases at J, with 27 bases between the two ends. CDR1 is GTSNPN, CDR2 SVGIG, per germline (reference sequence). CDR3 length: 16 amino acids.

V is TRBV6-1 and J is TRBJ1-1, with D possibly TRBD1 on 5 matching bases. The germline CDR1 and CDR2 sequences are MNHNS and SASEGT. Trimming left V 2 bases short and J 1 base short, with 11 bases between. The CDR3 is 15 residues long. CDR3 protein: CASSEQGGANTEAFF. The CDR3, as DNA: TGTGCCAGCAGTGAACAGGGCGGGGCGAACACTGAAGCTTTCTTT.

This clone was recorded a few times. This chain connects TRBV6-1 to TRBJ2-7; a possible D gene is TRBD1 (6 bases). Germline V gene sequence: CDR1 MNHNS, CDR2 SASEGT. CDR3 length equals 12 residues. Trimming shortened V by 5 bases and J by 3 bases, and 8 bases separated the two germline ends. CDR3 coding DNA: TGTGCCAGCAGTAAACAGGGCTACGAGCAGTACTTC. Translating gives CASSKQGYEQYF.

This chain uses TRBV7-9 with TRBJ2-7; the D gene is possibly TRBD2 (6 bases). CDR1 and CDR2 from the germline V gene are SEHNR and FQNEAQ (reference sequence). The CDR3 is 14 residues long. V lost 1 base, J lost 4 bases, and 11 bases lay in between. CDR3 protein: CASSLGAGRYEQYF. Here the CDR3 DNA reads TGTGCCAGCAGCTTAGGCGCAGGGAGGTACGAGCAGTACTTC.

The chain links TRBV10-1 to TRBJ2-5; TRBD1 matches 9 bases. V was clipped by 5 bases and J by 5 bases; unmatched bases: 6. This CDR3 spans 14 amino acids. Per the germline V gene, CDR1 is WNHNN and CDR2 is SYGVQD (reference sequence). The CDR3 spells CASSPGQGWETQYF. The CDR3 DNA is TGCGCCAGCAGTCCGGGACAGGGATGGGAGACCCAGTACTTC.

As concerns this clone: One end of the junction does not line up with germline, which may come from a read error. The V and J genes are TRBV6-5 and TRBJ1-6; D is unclear. In germline, CDR1 is MNHEY, CDR2 SVGAGI. The CDR3 is made up of 14 amino acids. The CDR3 DNA reads TGTGCCAGCAGGAACGAGGAGTACAATTCACACCTCCACTTT. Translation: CASRNEEYNSHLHF.

V gene TRBV5-5 combines with J gene TRBJ1-1; D gene ambiguous. V shed 0 bases and J shed 4 bases, with 7 bases lying between them. This CDR3 region has 13 residues. Looked up from germline, CDR1 is SGHKS and CDR2 is YYEKEE (reference sequence). The CDR3 region has the DNA TGTGCCAGCAGCTTGGCGGAGGGCACTGAAGCTTTCTTT. This translates into CASSLAEGTEAFF. Full variable domain (rest looked up from reference TRBV5-5 and TRBJ1-1): DAGVTQSPTHLIKTRGQQVTLRCSPISGHKSVSWYQQVLGQGPQFIFQYYEKEERGRGNFPDRFSARQFPNYSSELNVNALLLGDSALYLCASSLAEGTEAFFGQGTRLTVV.

This chain joins TRBV4-1 and TRBJ2-1, with TRBD2 matching over 7 bases. With V trimmed by 1 base and J by 3 bases, 6 bases remained unmatched. Germline V lookup: CDR1 MGHRA, CDR2 YSYEKL. The CDR3 has 16 amino acids. This CDR3 is CASSQVAGVRYNEQFF. CDR3 bases: TGCGCCAGCAGCCAAGTTGCGGGGGTTCGCTACAATGAGCAGTTCTTC.